This TCR beta chain was recorded in a study of T-cell memory formation after mild COVID-19. Study-wide findings and caveats: Later expanders leaned CD4+, whereas clones that contracted between day 15 and 85 were balanced CD4/CD8.

TCRdb ran MiXCR on the 5' RACE reads and lists one entry per CDR3 protein. The sample shows fewer than 250,000 distinct CDR3 sequences, 25% to 35% of them seen only once. The CDR3 is made up of 18 amino acids. The V gene lost 0 bases and the J gene lost 2 bases, with 21 bases spanning the gap. Germline loops: CDR1 DFQATT, CDR2 SNEGSKA (reference sequence). This clonotype was picked up a small number of times. Its antigen is not known. This clonotype was sampled from an adult woman who had mild COVID-19 (a few samples of this study predate the infection). Cell type and time point are not known. The specimen was PBMCs or a T cell subset sorted from them (not recorded which). The gene calls are TRBV20-1 and TRBJ2-3, with D perhaps matching TRBD1 (5 bases). CDR3 sequence: CSARDYDSMSFPTDTQYF. The DNA for the CDR3 is TGCAGTGCTAGAGATTATGACAGCATGTCTTTCCCCACAGATACGCAGTATTTT.